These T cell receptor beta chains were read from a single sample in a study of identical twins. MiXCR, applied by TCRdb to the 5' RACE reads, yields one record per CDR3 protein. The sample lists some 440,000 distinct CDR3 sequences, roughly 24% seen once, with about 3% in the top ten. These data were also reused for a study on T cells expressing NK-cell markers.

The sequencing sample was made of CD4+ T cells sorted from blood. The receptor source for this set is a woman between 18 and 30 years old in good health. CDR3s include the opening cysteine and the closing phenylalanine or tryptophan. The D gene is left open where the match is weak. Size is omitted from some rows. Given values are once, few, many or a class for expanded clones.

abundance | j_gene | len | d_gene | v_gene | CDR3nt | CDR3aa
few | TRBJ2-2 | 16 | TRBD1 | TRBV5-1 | TGCGCCAGCAGCTCCAGCGGACAGGGCAACACCGGGGAGCTGTTTTTT | CASSSSGQGNTGELFF
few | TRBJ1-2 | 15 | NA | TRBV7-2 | TGTGCCAGCAGCCCTAGCACGGCCGCTAACTATGGCTACACCTTC | CASSPSTAANYGYTF
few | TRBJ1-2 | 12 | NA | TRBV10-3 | TGTGCCATCGGAGAGCCCAGGGAAGGCTACACCTTC | CAIGEPREGYTF
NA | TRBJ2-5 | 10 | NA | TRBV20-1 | TGCAGTGCTATACAAGAGACCCAGTACTTC | CSAIQETQYF
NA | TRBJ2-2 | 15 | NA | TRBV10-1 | TGCGCCAGCAGTGAGTCGGGGGTAGCGGAGGGAGAGCTGTTTTTT | CASSESGVAEGELFF
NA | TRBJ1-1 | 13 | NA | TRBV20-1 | TGCAGTGCTAAAGGACACACGAACACTGAAGCTTTCTTT | CSAKGHTNTEAFF
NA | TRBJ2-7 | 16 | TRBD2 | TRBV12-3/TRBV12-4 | TGTGCCAGCATGAGACTCGGACTAGCAGGAAACTACGAGCAGTACTTC | CASMRLGLAGNYEQYF
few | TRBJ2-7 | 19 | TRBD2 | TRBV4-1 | TGCGCCAGCAGCCAAGGAATGAGACTAGCGGGAGTTGGTAGGTACGAGCAGTACTTC | CASSQGMRLAGVGRYEQYF
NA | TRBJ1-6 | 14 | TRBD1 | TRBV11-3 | TGTGCCAGCAGCTTAAACAGGGGTAATTCACCCCTCCACTTT | CASSLNRGNSPLHF
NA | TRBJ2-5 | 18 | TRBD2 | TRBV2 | TGTGCCAGCATCCTGTATGGTACTAGCGCCTTTTTTGGGGAGACCCAGTACTTC | CASILYGTSAFFGETQYF
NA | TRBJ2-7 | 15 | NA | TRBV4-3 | TGCGCCAGCAGCCAAGAGGGCAGGGGTCAAGGGGAGCAGTACTTC | CASSQEGRGQGEQYF
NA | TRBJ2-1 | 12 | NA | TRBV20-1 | TGCAGTGCGGATGGGTCACTAGCTGAGCAGTTCTTC | CSADGSLAEQFF
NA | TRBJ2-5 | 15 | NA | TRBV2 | TGTGCCAGCAGTCAATCATCCGGGATCCAAGAGACCCAGTACTTC | CASSQSSGIQETQYF
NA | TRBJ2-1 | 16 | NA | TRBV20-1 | TGCAGTGCTAGAGATCCGGGGCACGTTGCCTACAATGAGCAGTTCTTC | CSARDPGHVAYNEQFF
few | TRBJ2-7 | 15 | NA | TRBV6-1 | TGTGCCAGCAGTCGCGGACAAGGGGAAACTTACGAGCAGTACTTC | CASSRGQGETYEQYF
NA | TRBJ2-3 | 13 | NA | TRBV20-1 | TGCAGTGCTACTCACCGTGGCACAGATACGCAGTATTTT | CSATHRGTDTQYF
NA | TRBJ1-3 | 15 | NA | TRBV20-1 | TGCAGTGCTAGAGCAAGGGGCCTCTCTGGAAACACCATATATTTT | CSARARGLSGNTIYF
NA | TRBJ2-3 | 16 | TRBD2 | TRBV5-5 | TGTGCCAGCGGAGATCTAGCGGGGGGCCGGGGAGATACGCAGTATTTT | CASGDLAGGRGDTQYF
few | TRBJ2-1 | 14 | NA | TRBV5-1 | TGCGCCAGCAGGAACGGCCAGGGCTACAATGAGCAGTTCTTC | CASRNGQGYNEQFF
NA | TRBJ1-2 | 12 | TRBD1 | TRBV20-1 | TGCAGTGCTTACAGGGGGAACTATGGCTACACCTTC | CSAYRGNYGYTF
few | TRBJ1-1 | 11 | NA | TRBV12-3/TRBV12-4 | TGTGCCAGCAGTTACAGGCTGAAAGCTTTCTTT | CASSYRLKAFF
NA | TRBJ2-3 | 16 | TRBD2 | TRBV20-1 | TGCAGTGCCCTTAACCCTTCTAGCGGGGGCACAGATACGCAGTATTTT | CSALNPSSGGTDTQYF
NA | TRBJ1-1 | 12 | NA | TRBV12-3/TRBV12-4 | TGTGCCAGCAGTATCCGGGACACTGAAGCTTTCTTT | CASSIRDTEAFF
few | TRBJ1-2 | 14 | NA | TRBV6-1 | TGTGCCAGCAGTCGCCCCGGACAAGTCTATGGCTACACCTTC | CASSRPGQVYGYTF
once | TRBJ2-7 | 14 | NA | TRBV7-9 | TGTGCCAGCAGCATCCAGGGTGCCTCCTACGAGCAGTACTTC | CASSIQGASYEQYF
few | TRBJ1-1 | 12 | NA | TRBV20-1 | TGCAGTGCTTCTCGACAGAACACTGAAGCTTTCTTT | CSASRQNTEAFF
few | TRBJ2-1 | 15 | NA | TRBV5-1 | TGCGCCAGCAGGTACGCGGGGAGCTCCTACAATGAGCAGTTCTTC | CASRYAGSSYNEQFF
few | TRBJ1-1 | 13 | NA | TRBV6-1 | TGTGCCAGCGCCTGGACAGCGAACACTGAAGCTTTCTTT | CASAWTANTEAFF